One sample yielded the 2 T cell receptor beta chains listed below, sequenced in a study of T cell repertoires in cytomegalovirus infection. TCRdb ran MiXCR on the reads and lists one entry per CDR3 protein. The sample includes about 190,000 distinct CDR3 sequences, roughly 27% of them seen just once. Input material: PBMCs. Receptor source: a human donor in good health (CMV status not recorded). Some clones in this sample may be carry-over from other donors' samples.

This clonotype was picked up a small number of times. The V call is TRBV12-5, the J call TRBJ1-2; 9 bases map to TRBD1. Germline CDR1 and CDR2: LGHNT and FRNRAP. The CDR3 is 13 residues long. V shed 6 bases and J 7 bases; nucleotides not matched to a gene: 6. The DNA for the CDR3 is TGTGCTAGTGGCACGGGACAGGGAGGTGGCTACACCTTC. This codes for CASGTGQGGGYTF.

This clonotype has only a few counts. The chain employs TRBV6-2 or TRBV6-3 and TRBJ1-5; D might be TRBD1 (6 bases). Germline CDR1 MNHEY, CDR2 SVGEGT. The CDR3 covers 14 residues. The V end lost 5 bases, the J end lost 4 bases, and 12 bases lay between the germline ends. The chain's CDR3 is CASSDTGTNQPQHF. In DNA form, the CDR3 reads TGTGCCAGCAGTGATACAGGGACGAATCAGCCCCAGCATTTT.